The T cell receptor beta chain described here comes from a study of CXCR3-negative and CXCR3-positive naive CD8 T cells. This clonotype is labeled medium-sized based on frequency. Its antigen is unidentified. Study results and caveats: For the naive subsets, surface CD5 was similar, and TCR strength was inferred from TRB CDR3 properties. More hydrophobic TRB CDR3s were found in CXCR3-positive naive cells than in CXCR3-negative naive cells.

Through 5' RACE with UMI labels, the TRB cDNA libraries were prepared. No DNA is given; TCRdb re-called the 5' RACE reads and lists each CDR3 protein once. The listing contains a few thousand distinct CDR3 sequences. This CDR3 is built from 13 residues. Germline values: CDR1 SQVTM, CDR2 ANQGSEA. The sequencing sample was made of naive CXCR3+ CD8+ T cells from blood. The subset: CD45RO-CCR7+CD27+CD95- naive CD8+ T cells expressing CXCR3 (TNR3+). This chain joins TRBV29-1 and TRBJ1-2. This receptor was taken from a human donor in good health. Some clones in this sample may be carry-over from other donors' samples. Here the CDR3 reads CSVAPPDGYGYTF.